This T cell receptor beta chain was sequenced for a study of shared clonotypes between healthy human individuals. Study as a whole: Used for every donor were three CD4 naive, three CD4 memory, two CD8 naive and one CD8 memory plate. Study results and limitations: Roughly 5% of naive CD4 clonotypes were shared across four donors. Non-shared clonotypes showed lower generation probabilities than clonotypes common to all four donors.

Germline V CDR1 and CDR2: SGHTA, FQGNSA. CDR3 length: 15 amino acids. Trimming removed 5 bases from V and 4 bases from J, with 17 bases in between. A note on this clone: The antigen is not known.

Repertoires were generated with immunoSEQ multiplex PCR, while TCRdb's copy carries only in-frame clones and drops some. The sample records approximately 720,000 clones, about two thirds being singletons. The sequenced material came from memory CD4+ T cells sorted from blood. Subset reported: CD45RA-negative fraction. This TCR was sampled from a woman aged 30 to 39 in good health. The rearrangement joins TRBV7-2 to TRBJ2-5; D unclear. The CDR3 DNA sequence: TGTGCCAGCAGCAAAGTAGCTTTAACCGCAGAGACCCAGTACTTC. Protein product: CASSKVALTAETQYF.